The T cell receptor (beta chain) under discussion was sequenced for a study of regulatory T cells in long-lasting Graves disease (TCRdb year 2021). Background for the entire study: Patients with newly diagnosed Graves' disease had been on antithyroid drugs for under 3 months. Patients with persistent Graves' disease were compared with patients with newly diagnosed Graves' disease using TCR sequencing and RNA sequencing of peripheral blood. The study was conducted in China and was registered as a clinical trial. A total of around 35 samples were covered by TCR sequencing, comprising approximately 13 persistent and 20 or so newly diagnosed Graves' disease patients.

V was cut back by 5 bases and J by 2 bases, leaving a gap of 10 bases between them. Reading the germline V gene gives CDR1 MGHDK and CDR2 SYGVNS. The CDR3 measures 15 amino acids from cysteine to phenylalanine. CDR3 DNA is the only sequence kept; it has 45 bases, read in frame from the first base. The time point label here, explained by the study, means: newly diagnosed GD, antithyroid drugs for less than 3 months. For both TCR sequencing and RNA sequencing, RNA was extracted from PBMCs in TRIzol. Graves' disease was diagnosed according to American Thyroid Association guidelines. Patients for the study were recruited at an endocrinology department in Xi'an, China. From each patient, around 9.3 milliliters of peripheral blood was collected into an EDTA anticoagulant tube. Ficoll Paque Plus density gradient separation was used to isolate PBMCs, and no further T cell sorting was done. An Agilent 2100 Bioanalyzer and agarose gel were used to assess RNA quality, and a NanoDrop 2000 was used to measure RNA concentration.

What the work shows at the level of the full study, not this receptor alone: Preferential use of TRBV28, TRBJ1-2 and TRBJ2-5 was observed in persistent disease, whereas TRBV20-1 and TRBJ2-1 were favored in newly diagnosed disease. Persistent patients shared more public clonotypes among themselves (around 2,500) than newly diagnosed patients did (about 970). The authors noted that the small sample size was a limitation that may lower accuracy. Only the TCR beta chain was sequenced and analyzed. Only peripheral blood was studied, because thyroid tissue, the primary lesion, was inaccessible. Compared with newly diagnosed patients, persistent Graves' disease patients had lower TCR Shannon entropy and fewer highly expanded clones, which suggests clonal expansion.

On this clonotype itself: Its antigen remains unidentified. Nothing much larger sits one base from this clone, and base qualities are not available.

Library preparation was by multiplex PCR. TCRdb records Illumina HiSeq 4000 as the sequencer. TCR beta libraries were built with iRepertoire HTBI primers and Arm-PCR amplification of CDR3 regions. Before sequencing, the PCR products underwent gel purification. As for how the authors treated the data: Across samples, 55 to 80 TRBV and around 15 TRBJ segments were identified and used for gene usage analysis of CDR3 amino acid clonotypes. Filtered high-quality paired reads were merged into contigs using COPE and FqMerger. BLAST was used to align contigs to IMGT TRBV, TRBD and TRBJ reference genes, with CDR3 defined following IMGT. Any clonotype with a frequency above 0.1% was classified as a highly expanded clone. Shannon entropy served as the measure of repertoire diversity, while the Gini coefficient captured V-J evenness. Public clonotypes were defined as clonotypes shared by more than one individual. The public reads were quality trimmed at Q25 with fastp and then assembled into clones with MiXCR by TCRdb, keeping productive beta chains. Rows are unified per CDR3 protein, each entry keeping the most common DNA and genes. TCRdb, rather than the study authors, made the V and J calls. The sample table records 420,000 or so distinct CDR3 sequences; around 17% of these occur just once. The ten largest clones represent 20% to 25% of the sample.

The data were also submitted as part of a second study, on T cells in Graves' hyperthyroidism and ophthalmopathy. Looking at the second paper: A patient counted as having stable Graves' hyperthyroidism if no progression to ophthalmopathy occurred over 18 months of follow-up. Hyperthyroidism patients were aged 18 to 65 years and newly diagnosed, with disease duration of less than 2 months. The study excluded patients with uncontrolled infections, other autoimmune diseases, pregnancy or lactation. Diagnoses were established on the basis of clinical symptoms, serum thyroxine and TRAb, thyroid ultrasound, and orbital computed tomography. A first-round RT-PCR of the TCR CDR3 used the HTBI primer set with the Qiagen OneStep RT-PCR kit. Blood samples also contained most of the expanded thyroid clonotypes (frequency above 0.001), which suggests that blood repertoires may reflect thyroid immune responses. Ophthalmopathy was separated from stable hyperthyroidism by a 13 V-J signature model, with about 86% sensitivity and about 81% specificity obtained in cross-validation and 80%/75% obtained in testing. In validation, progression to ophthalmopathy was predicted by the model with nearly 71% sensitivity and 72% to 85% specificity, a median of about 6.8 months before onset. A discovery cohort of about 95 patients, roughly 45 with Graves' ophthalmopathy and 55 to 60 with stable Graves' hyperthyroidism, was used to find distinguishing TCR V-J signatures. Prospective prediction of ophthalmopathy was tested in an independent validation cohort of fewer than 20 hyperthyroidism patients and 15 to 17 patients who later progressed to ophthalmopathy. The approximately 100 discovery patients were divided at random into training and test sets in a 7:3 ratio. In roughly six Graves' hyperthyroidism patients, the study also compared T-cell repertoires from thyroid tissue with T-cell repertoires from blood. Following sampling, methimazole starting at 30 mg daily was given to hyperthyroidism patients, and high-dose intravenous methylprednisolone was given to ophthalmopathy patients. The libraries were constructed in a second round of multiplex PCR and then size-selected and purified. Paired-end sequencing of the libraries was performed with 100 bp reads on an Illumina HiSeq2000. SOAPnuke was used to process the raw data, with reads discarded if the reads contained adapters or uncalled bases, had a mean Phred below 15, or lacked an exact constant-primer or identifier match. COPE v1.2.5 was used to merge the high-quality paired reads, and each unique nucleotide sequence was defined as a clonotype. MiTCR v1.1 was used to align the clonotypes against IMGT TRBV, TRBD and TRBJ reference segments. The analysis was restricted to V-J combinations with a frequency above 0.0001, which together covered 99% to 99.2% of the repertoires. A TCS score was defined as the ratio between F50 (clonal expansion) and ExV (chaos), using BLOSUM62-based TCRdist between CDR3 peptides within each V-J. Welch's t-statistics and random forest reduced fewer than 600 V-J features to about 13, which were used in a naive Bayes classifier (R e1071). Sample size was not statistically predetermined, and blinding of investigators to group allocation was not performed. According to the paper, TCR Vbeta CDR3 sequencing was carried out on 120 to 150 peripheral blood samples, which came from fewer than 50 ophthalmopathy, approximately 72 hyperthyroidism and some 17 progressor patients.

Recombination linked TRBV25-1 to TRBJ1-6; the D gene is perhaps TRBD1, from 6 matching bases. Specimen: peripheral blood mononuclear cells (PBMCs), collected at new diagnosis, from a patient treated with antithyroid drugs. This TCR derives from a woman aged 18-29 years with Graves disease. Donor details come from another sample of the same person, matched by shared clones. The CDR3 has the sequence CASSSRDTYNSPLHF. Read as DNA, the sequence is TGTGCCAGCAGTTCGAGGGACACCTATAATTCACCCCTCCACTTT.